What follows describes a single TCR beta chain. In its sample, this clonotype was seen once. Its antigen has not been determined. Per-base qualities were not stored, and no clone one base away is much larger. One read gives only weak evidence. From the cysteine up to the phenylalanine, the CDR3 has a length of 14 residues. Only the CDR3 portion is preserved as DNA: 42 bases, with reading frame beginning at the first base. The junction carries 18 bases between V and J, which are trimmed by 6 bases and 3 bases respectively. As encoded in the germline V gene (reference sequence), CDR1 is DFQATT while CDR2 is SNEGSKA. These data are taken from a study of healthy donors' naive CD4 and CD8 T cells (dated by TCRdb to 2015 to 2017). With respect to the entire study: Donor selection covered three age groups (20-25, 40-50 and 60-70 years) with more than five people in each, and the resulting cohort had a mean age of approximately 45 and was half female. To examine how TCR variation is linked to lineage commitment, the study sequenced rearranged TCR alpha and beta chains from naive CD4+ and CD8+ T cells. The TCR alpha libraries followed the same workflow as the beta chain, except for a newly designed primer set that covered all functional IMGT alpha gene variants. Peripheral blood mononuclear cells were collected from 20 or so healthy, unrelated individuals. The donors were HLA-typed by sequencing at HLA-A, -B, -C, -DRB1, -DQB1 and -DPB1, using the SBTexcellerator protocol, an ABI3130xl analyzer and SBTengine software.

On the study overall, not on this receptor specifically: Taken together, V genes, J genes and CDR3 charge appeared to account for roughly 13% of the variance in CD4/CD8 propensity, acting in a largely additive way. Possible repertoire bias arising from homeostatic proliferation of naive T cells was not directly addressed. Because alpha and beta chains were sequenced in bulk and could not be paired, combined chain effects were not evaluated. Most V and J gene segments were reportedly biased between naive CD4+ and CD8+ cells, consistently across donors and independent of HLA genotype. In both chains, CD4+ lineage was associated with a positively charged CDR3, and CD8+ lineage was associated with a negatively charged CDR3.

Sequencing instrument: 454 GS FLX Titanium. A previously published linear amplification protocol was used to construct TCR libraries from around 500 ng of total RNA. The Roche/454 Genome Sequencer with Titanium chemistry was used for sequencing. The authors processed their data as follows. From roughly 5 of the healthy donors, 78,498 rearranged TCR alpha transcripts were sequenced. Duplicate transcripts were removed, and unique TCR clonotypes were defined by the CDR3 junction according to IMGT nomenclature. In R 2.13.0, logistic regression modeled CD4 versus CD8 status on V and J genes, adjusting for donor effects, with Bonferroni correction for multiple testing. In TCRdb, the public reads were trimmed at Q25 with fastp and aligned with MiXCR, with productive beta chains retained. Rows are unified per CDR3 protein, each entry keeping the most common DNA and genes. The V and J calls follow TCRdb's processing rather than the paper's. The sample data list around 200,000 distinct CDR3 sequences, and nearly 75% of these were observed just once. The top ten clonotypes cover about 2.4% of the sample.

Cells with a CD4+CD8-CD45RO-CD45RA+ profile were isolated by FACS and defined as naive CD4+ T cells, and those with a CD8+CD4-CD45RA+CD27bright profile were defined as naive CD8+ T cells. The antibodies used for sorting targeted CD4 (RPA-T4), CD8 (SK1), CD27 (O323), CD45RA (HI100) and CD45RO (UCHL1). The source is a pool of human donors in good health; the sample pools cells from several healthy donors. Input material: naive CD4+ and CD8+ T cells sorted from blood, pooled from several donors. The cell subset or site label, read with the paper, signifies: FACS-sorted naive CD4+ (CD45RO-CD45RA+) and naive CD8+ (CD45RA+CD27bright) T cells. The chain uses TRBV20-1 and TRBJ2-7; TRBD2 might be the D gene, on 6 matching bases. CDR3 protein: CSAWEAQNFYEQYF. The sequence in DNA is TGCAGTGCGTGGGAGGCCCAGAATTTCTACGAGCAGTACTTC.